The 31 T cell receptor beta chains below all came from one sample that was sequenced in a study of cytomegalovirus exposure and HLA in healthy donors. The data were produced by immunoSEQ multiplex PCR, yet TCRdb's version contains in-frame clones alone and is incomplete. The data hold 35,000 to 50,000 clones, with 93% observed a single time. The material sequenced was PBMCs. The receptors were gathered from a woman between 18 and 30 years old in good health and CMV-seronegative.

J is TRBJ1-5 and V is TRBV28, with D possibly matching TRBD1 (5 bases). V was pared by 2 bases and J by 6 bases, with 5 bases between. CDR1 MDHEN and CDR2 SYDVKM come from the germline V gene. The CDR3 is made up of 12 amino acids. The CDR3: CASSLDSQPQHF. CDR3 coding DNA: TGTGCCAGCAGTTTAGACAGTCAGCCCCAGCATTTT. The variable domain in full, completed from reference TRBV28 and TRBJ1-5, reads DVKVTQSSRYLVKRTGEKVFLECVQDMDHENMFWYRQDPGLGLRLIYFSYDVKMKEKGDIPEGYSVSREKKERFSLILESASTNQTSMYLCASSLDSQPQHFGDGTRLSIL.

The chain has TRBV25-1 and TRBJ1-2, with a possible D match to TRBD1 (6 bases). The V and J ends lost 4 bases and 14 bases respectively, with 20 bases between them. The CDR3 length is 13 residues. Germline V gene data show CDR1 as MGHDK and CDR2 as SYGVNS. As DNA, the CDR3 is TGTGCCAGCAGTGCTGGGACCCGAGGGGGTAGGACCTTC. It translates to CASSAGTRGGRTF.

The V and J genes are TRBV29-1 and TRBJ2-4; D ambiguous. With 7 bases removed from V and 6 bases from J, the gap between germline ends came to 10 bases. Germline loops: CDR1 SQVTM, CDR2 ANQGSEA. The CDR3 contains 11 residues. CDR3 sequence reads: CSGATGNIQYF. CDR3 DNA sequence: TGCAGCGGCGCGACGGGAAACATTCAGTACTTC.

The chain carries TRBV27 and TRBJ2-3; 8 bases are shared with TRBD2. V shed 10 bases and J 0 bases; nucleotides not matched to a gene: 9. This CDR3 contains 15 residues. The germline V gene has CDR1 MNHEY and CDR2 SMNVEV (reference sequence). Written as DNA, the CDR3 is TGTGCCACCGGGGGGGGCAGGGAGAGCACAGATACGCAGTATTTT. Protein product: CATGGGRESTDTQYF.

This clone turned up a few times. The V gene is TRBV10-2, the J gene TRBJ1-5, with D perhaps TRBD1 (5 bases). Germline loops: CDR1 WSHSY, CDR2 SAAADI. CDR3 size: 13 residues. Trimming left V 6 bases short and J 3 bases short, with 9 bases between. CDR3 region: CASRSGYNQPQHF. Here the CDR3 DNA reads TGCGCCAGCAGGTCAGGGTACAATCAGCCCCAGCATTTT.

The genes are TRBV7-2 and TRBJ1-2; 8 nucleotides align to TRBD1. The junction had 9 bases not matched to a gene; V was cut back by 5 bases and J by 1 base. The V gene's germline CDR1 is SGHTA and CDR2 FQGNSA. This CDR3 has 16 amino acids. The CDR3 sequence is CASSPGDRTYNYGYTF. The CDR3 nucleotides read TGTGCCAGCAGCCCAGGGGACAGGACCTATAACTATGGCTACACCTTC.

V and J are TRBV5-1 and TRBJ1-1; no clear D. The CDR3 runs 17 residues. From germline, CDR1 is SGHRS and CDR2 YFSETQ. V was shortened by 4 bases and J by 0 bases, with 19 bases between the two germline ends. The CDR3 DNA sequence: TGCGCCAGCAGCCCCGGCACGAGCGTCGCGATGAACACTGAAGCTTTCTTT. Protein product: CASSPGTSVAMNTEAFF.

This chain links TRBV5-5 with TRBJ2-3; perhaps TRBD1 as D (7 bases). The CDR3 totals 16 residues. V was clipped by 5 bases and J by 6 bases, with 22 bases between them. Germline-derived CDR1 and CDR2 are SGHKS and YYEKEE (reference sequence). The CDR3 sequence is CASRPRGDSFSDTQYF. Written as DNA, the CDR3 is TGTGCCAGCAGACCCAGGGGGGACTCATTTTCGGATACGCAGTATTTT.

This chain connects TRBV5-4 to TRBJ1-1, with TRBD1 identical over 12 bases. Germline CDR1 SGHNT, CDR2 YYREEE (reference sequence). V was clipped by 0 bases and J by 4 bases; unmatched bases: 4. CDR3 size: 16 residues. The CDR3 loop is CASSLGGTGGGTEAFF. CDR3 bases: TGTGCCAGCAGCTTGGGAGGGACAGGGGGCGGCACTGAAGCTTTCTTT.

This sequence joins TRBV28 and TRBJ2-7, with TRBD1 as a possible D gene (6 bases). The germline V and J ends were trimmed by 7 bases and 5 bases, with 18 bases remaining between them. Germline CDR1 is MDHEN and CDR2 is SYDVKM. The CDR3 runs to 14 residues. DNA of the CDR3: TGTGCCAGCATGGTTCAGGGGAAGAGGAACGAGCAGTACTTC. Protein sequence: CASMVQGKRNEQYF.

The chain links TRBV10-3 to TRBJ1-4; weak D call: TRBD1 (6 bases). The CDR3 consists of 14 residues. V lost 4 bases and J 8 bases, leaving 14 bases between the germline ends. Germline V gene data show CDR1 as ENHRY and CDR2 as SYGVKD. The CDR3 DNA reads TGTGCCATCAGTGCAGAACAGGGAGTGGAAAAACTGTTTTTT. It codes for CAISAEQGVEKLFF.

The CDR3 region is CASQGNQDTQYF. In DNA form, the CDR3 reads TGTGCCAGCCAGGGGAATCAGGATACGCAGTATTTT. V is TRBV6-5 and J is TRBJ2-3; weak D call: TRBD1 (6 bases). Looked up from germline, CDR1 is MNHEY and CDR2 is SVGAGI. This CDR3 spans 12 amino acids. V gave up 8 bases and J gave up 6 bases, with 12 bases separating them.

CDR3: CASSEREGYEQYF. The DNA for the CDR3 is TGTGCCAGCAGTGAGCGGGAGGGCTACGAGCAGTACTTC. This chain links TRBV6-4 with TRBJ2-7; 9 bases map to TRBD2. This CDR3 is 13 amino acids long. V shed 3 bases and J 3 bases; nucleotides not matched to a gene: 0. Germline values: CDR1 MRHNA, CDR2 SNTAGT.

The J gene is TRBJ1-4, the V gene TRBV21-1. TRBV21-1 is a documented pseudogene. The CDR3 sequence is 20 residues long. CDR3 protein: CASSNSGHRAGGATNEKLFF. CDR3 sequence (DNA): TGTGCCAGCAGCAACTCAGGCCACAGGGCGGGGGGGGCAACTAATGAAAAACTGTTTTTT.

V is TRBV19 and J is TRBJ2-1; 7 bases are shared with TRBD2. V shed 3 bases and J 5 bases; nucleotides not matched to a gene: 7. Germline V gives CDR1 LNHDA, CDR2 SQIVND (reference sequence). There are 15 residues in the CDR3. The chain's CDR3 is CASSIGGRADNEQFF. In nucleotides, the CDR3 is TGTGCCAGTAGTATTGGTGGGAGGGCCGACAATGAGCAGTTCTTC.

V usage is TRBV18 and J usage is TRBJ2-1, with 11 nucleotides matching TRBD2. Germline CDR1 is KGHSH and CDR2 is LQKENI. The ends lost 0 bases at V and 5 bases at J; junction bases unmatched: 6. The CDR3 spans 17 residues. The CDR3 reads CASSPPSGGARDNEQFF. The CDR3 DNA is TGTGCCAGCTCACCACCTAGCGGGGGGGCGAGGGACAATGAGCAGTTCTTC.

The genes are TRBV18 and TRBJ1-5; TRBD1 matches at 11 bases. CDR1 KGHSH and CDR2 LQKENI come from the germline V gene. V was clipped by 8 bases and J by 2 bases; unmatched bases: 11. The CDR3 length is 17 residues. The DNA of the CDR3 is TGTGCCAGCCAACCTACCGGGACAGGGGGGGGCAATCAGCCCCAGCATTTT. It is translated as CASQPTGTGGGNQPQHF.

The rearrangement links TRBV19 to TRBJ1-4; 9 bases are a match to TRBD1. The CDR3 has 16 residues. The V and J ends lost 4 bases and 4 bases, in that order; junction bases with no gene match: 7. Germline CDR1 LNHDA, CDR2 SQIVND (reference sequence). The CDR3 region is CASSKITGGGNEKLFF. In nucleotides, the CDR3 is TGTGCCAGTAGTAAGATAACAGGGGGCGGTAATGAAAAACTGTTTTTT.

This clone was counted a single time. The rearrangement joins TRBV28 to TRBJ2-7, with 7 bases matching TRBD1. Germline V CDR1 and CDR2: MDHEN, SYDVKM. The CDR3 has 18 residues. Trimming removed 5 bases from V and 4 bases from J; junction bases left unmatched: 20. The CDR3 sequence is CASSGMTGKTAGEYEQYF. The DNA for the CDR3 is TGTGCCAGCAGTGGAATGACAGGGAAGACGGCGGGTGAGTACGAGCAGTACTTC.

This clone was seen once. The V call is TRBV4-1, the J call TRBJ2-7; 8 nucleotides agree with TRBD1. CDR3 length equals 15 residues. The junction had 5 bases not matched to a gene; V was cut back by 4 bases and J by 0 bases. Germline CDR1 MGHRA, CDR2 YSYEKL. The CDR3 reads CASSLGQGTSYEQYF. The CDR3 coding sequence is TGCGCCAGCAGCCTTGGACAGGGCACCTCCTACGAGCAGTACTTC.

The chain joins TRBV2 to TRBJ2-3; D gene unclear. The CDR3 extends over 13 amino acids. Germline-derived CDR1 and CDR2 are SNHLY and FYNNEI. Trimming left V 7 bases short and J 4 bases short, with 12 bases between. The CDR3 DNA is TGTGCCAGCAAGAGGTCTGCGCCAGATACGCAGTATTTT. Amino acids: CASKRSAPDTQYF.

The genes are TRBV28 and TRBJ1-5, with TRBD1 matching 9 bases. After removal of 4 bases from V and 3 bases from J, the junction contained 7 bases not matched to a gene. The CDR3 has 16 amino acids. CDR1 is MDHEN, CDR2 SYDVKM, per germline. The CDR3 is CASSSAGTGNNQPQHF. The CDR3 bases are TGTGCCAGCAGTTCAGCCGGGACAGGGAACAATCAGCCCCAGCATTTT.

The rearrangement uses TRBV5-1 and TRBJ2-7, with 7 bases aligning to TRBD2. V trimming: 2 bases; J trimming: 2 bases; junction bases outside the gene matches: 10. The length of the CDR3 is 16 residues. Germline lookup yields CDR1 SGHRS and CDR2 YFSETQ. DNA of the CDR3: TGCGCCAGCAGCTTCCTCTCATCGGGAGGCCCCTACGAGCAGTACTTC. Translated, it gives CASSFLSSGGPYEQYF.

The chain joins TRBV5-8 to TRBJ1-6, with D possibly being TRBD1 (6 bases). The CDR3 has 16 amino acids. V was pared by 4 bases and J by 1 base, with 12 bases between. The germline V gene encodes CDR1 SGHTS and CDR2 YDEGEE. The CDR3 reads CASSPRQASYNSPLHF. In nucleotides, the CDR3 is TGTGCCAGCAGCCCCCGACAGGCTTCCTATAATTCACCCCTCCACTTT.

This clone was picked up a small number of times. This chain joins TRBV6-4 and TRBJ2-1; 13 bases line up with TRBD2. In germline, CDR1 is MRHNA, CDR2 SNTAGT. The CDR3 contains 15 residues. V gave up 5 bases and J gave up 8 bases; unmatched junction bases: 6. CDR3 coding DNA: TGTGCCAGCAGTACCGGGACTAGCGGGGTTGATGAGCAGTTCTTC. As protein: CASSTGTSGVDEQFF.

The rearrangement links TRBV6-5 to TRBJ1-5, with 10 bases identical to TRBD1. The V gene end was trimmed by 5 bases and the J gene end by 6 bases; junction bases not matched to a gene: 7. The germline V gene has CDR1 MNHEY and CDR2 SVGAGI. The CDR3 has 15 residues. The chain's CDR3 is CASSRQGAHGQPQHF. The CDR3 nucleotides read TGTGCCAGCAGTCGACAGGGGGCGCACGGTCAGCCCCAGCATTTT.

V usage is TRBV7-9 and J usage is TRBJ1-1; D might be TRBD1 (6 bases). The V gene lost 5 bases and the J gene lost 4 bases, with 11 bases spanning the gap. The CDR3 spans 13 residues. From germline, CDR1 is SEHNR and CDR2 FQNEAQ (reference sequence). In DNA form, the CDR3 reads TGTGCCAGCAGCAGAGCAGGGGTCACTGAAGCTTTCTTT. Its translation is CASSRAGVTEAFF.

This rearrangement joins TRBV30 to TRBJ1-2; perhaps TRBD1 as D (6 bases). CDR1 and CDR2 from the germline V gene are GTSNPN and SVGIG (reference sequence). V gave up 2 bases and J gave up 2 bases, with 12 bases separating them. There are 14 residues in the CDR3. CDR3 sequence (DNA): TGTGCCTGGAGTCCCCTCCAGGGGAACTATGGCTACACCTTC. Protein sequence: CAWSPLQGNYGYTF.

This chain uses TRBV5-1 with TRBJ1-6, with 8 bases that match TRBD1. This CDR3 region has 16 residues. Germline loops: CDR1 SGHRS, CDR2 YFSETQ. J gave up 7 bases and V 4 bases, and 10 bases lay outside the gene matches. The CDR3 loop reads CASSPTGADKNSPLHF. CDR3 DNA sequence: TGCGCCAGCAGCCCGACAGGGGCCGACAAAAATTCACCCCTCCACTTT.

This chain connects TRBV19 to TRBJ2-2, with TRBD1 identical over 8 bases. This CDR3 contains 15 residues. Germline lookup yields CDR1 LNHDA and CDR2 SQIVND (reference sequence). Trimming at V came to 4 bases and at J to 7 bases, leaving 8 bases not matched to a gene. CDR3 in amino acids: CASSNPTGTGGELFF. DNA for the CDR3: TGTGCCAGTAGTAATCCGACAGGGACAGGCGGGGAGCTGTTTTTT.

This chain uses TRBV28 with TRBJ2-5; TRBD2 matches 13 bases. Germline V gives CDR1 MDHEN, CDR2 SYDVKM. Germline trimming cut 6 bases from V and 9 bases from J; bases unmatched to any gene: 16. CDR3 size: 17 residues. The CDR3 nucleotides read TGTGCCAGCAGCAGAGGACTAGCGGGAGCCCCGGGGAAGGCCCAGTACTTC. It translates to CASSRGLAGAPGKAQYF. The entire variable domain, with the rest obtained from reference TRBV28 and TRBJ2-5, is as follows: DVKVTQSSRYLVKRTGEKVFLECVQDMDHENMFWYRQDPGLGLRLIYFSYDVKMKEKGDIPEGYSVSREKKERFSLILESASTNQTSMYLCASSRGLAGAPGKAQYFGPGTRLLVL.